A single sample gave rise to the 10 T cell receptor beta chains below, sequenced in a study of blood T cell repertoires in COVID-19. TCRdb keeps only in-frame clones here, not all; method: immunoSEQ multiplex PCR. The sample lists some 75,000 clones; 65% to 90% were seen once. Sequencing was done on a sample of peripheral blood. All receptors come from a man older than 75 with COVID-19, enrolled during active disease.

The chain combines TRBV4-2 with TRBJ2-7; D not resolved. The V end was cut by 0 bases, the J end by 5 bases, with 14 bases between. Germline V CDR1 and CDR2: LGHNA, YNFKEQ. CDR3 length equals 15 residues. CDR3 region: CASSQEGSLRNEQYF. The CDR3 region has the DNA TGTGCCAGCAGCCAAGAGGGCAGCTTACGGAACGAGCAGTACTTC.

This chain connects TRBV28 to TRBJ1-2, with unresolved D. CDR1 is MDHEN and CDR2 is SYDVKM in the germline V gene. There are 13 residues in the CDR3. V shed 3 bases and J shed 0 bases, with 5 bases lying between them. CDR3 coding DNA: TGTGCCAGCAGTTTCCGCGCTAACTATGGCTACACCTTC. This sequence encodes CASSFRANYGYTF.

The rearrangement uses TRBV12-3 or TRBV12-4 and TRBJ1-1, with unresolved D. CDR3 size: 11 residues. Deletions cut 3 bases from V and 5 bases from J, with 4 bases between. CDR3 coding DNA: TGTGCCAGCAGTTTTCGTACTGAAGCTTTCTTT. It yields the protein CASSFRTEAFF.

This chain links TRBV5-1 with TRBJ2-1, with D possibly matching TRBD1 (5 bases). This CDR3 region has 13 residues. Looked up from germline, CDR1 is SGHRS and CDR2 is YFSETQ. V was clipped by 1 base and J by 4 bases, with 6 bases between them. In DNA form, the CDR3 reads TGCGCCAGCAGCTTGAGACAGTACAATGAGCAGTTCTTC. It is translated as CASSLRQYNEQFF. The variable domain in full, completed from reference TRBV5-1 and TRBJ2-1, reads KAGVTQTPRYLIKTRGQQVTLSCSPISGHRSVSWYQQTPGQGLQFLFEYFSETQRNKGNFPGRFSGRQFSNSRSEMNVSTLELGDSALYLCASSLRQYNEQFFGPGTRLTVL.

V is TRBV11-2 and J is TRBJ2-4; D remains ambiguous. Trimming stripped 0 bases from V and 1 base from J, with 10 bases between. The CDR3 loop spans 16 amino acids. The V gene's germline CDR1 is SGHAT and CDR2 FQNNGV. The CDR3 is CASSLDGGRAKNIQYF. CDR3 DNA sequence: TGTGCCAGCAGCTTAGACGGTGGCAGGGCCAAAAACATTCAGTACTTC.

The rearrangement joins TRBV18 to TRBJ1-6; 9 bases match TRBD1. J lost 9 bases, V lost 3 bases, and 9 bases had no gene match. Germline CDR1 reads KGHSH; CDR2 reads LQKENI. CDR3 length: 16 amino acids. The CDR3 reads CASSPRTDRGTSPLHF. The CDR3 region has the DNA TGTGCCAGCTCACCGCGTACGGACAGGGGAACTTCACCCCTCCACTTT.

This chain connects TRBV10-3 to TRBJ1-2; D is unclear. Trimming took off 2 bases at V and 2 bases at J, with 9 bases between the two ends. The CDR3 consists of 14 residues. CDR1 ENHRY and CDR2 SYGVKD come from the germline V gene. For the CDR3, the DNA is TGTGCCATCAGTGAGGACCCGGGGAACTATGGCTACACCTTC. Protein sequence: CAISEDPGNYGYTF.

Only one count was recorded for this clone. The V and J genes are TRBV6-5 and TRBJ2-1; TRBD2 matches at 10 bases. Per germline, CDR1 MNHEY and CDR2 SVGAGI. V was clipped by 8 bases and J by 3 bases; unmatched bases: 1. CDR3 length: 13 amino acids. The CDR3 protein is CASGLADYNEQFF. DNA of the CDR3: TGTGCCAGCGGACTAGCGGACTACAATGAGCAGTTCTTC.

The chain carries TRBV25-1 and TRBJ1-1, with 7 bases that match TRBD1. Unmatched junction bases numbered 9, after V lost 8 bases and J lost 3 bases. CDR3 length equals 14 residues. Germline values: CDR1 MGHDK, CDR2 SYGVNS. CDR3 protein: CASAQGVGYTEAFF. CDR3 bases: TGTGCCAGCGCCCAGGGGGTAGGATACACTGAAGCTTTCTTT. The whole variable domain, remainder taken from reference TRBV25-1 and TRBJ1-1, is EADIYQTPRYLVIGTGKKITLECSQTMGHDKMYWYQQDPGMELHLIHYSYGVNSTEKGDLSSESTVSRIRTEHFPLTLESARPSHTSQYLCASAQGVGYTEAFFGQGTRLTVV.

J is TRBJ1-1 and V is TRBV5-1; possibly TRBD1 for D (5 bases). Trimming took 0 bases from V and 5 from J, leaving 11 bases between them. The germline CDR1 and CDR2 sequences are SGHRS and YFSETQ. The CDR3 runs to 14 residues. The CDR3 is CASSLDTKGTEAFF. Here the CDR3 DNA reads TGCGCCAGCAGCTTGGACACAAAGGGGACTGAAGCTTTCTTT.